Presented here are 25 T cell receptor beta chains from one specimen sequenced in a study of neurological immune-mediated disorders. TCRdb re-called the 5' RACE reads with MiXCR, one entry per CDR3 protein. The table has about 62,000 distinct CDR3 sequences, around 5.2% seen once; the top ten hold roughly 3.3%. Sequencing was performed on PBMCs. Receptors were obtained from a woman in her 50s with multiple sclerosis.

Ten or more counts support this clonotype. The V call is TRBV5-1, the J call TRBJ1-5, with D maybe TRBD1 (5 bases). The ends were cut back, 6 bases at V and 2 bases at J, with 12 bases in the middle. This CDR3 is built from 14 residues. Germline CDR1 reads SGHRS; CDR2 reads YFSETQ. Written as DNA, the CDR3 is TGCGCCAGCAACCCAGGGCCGGGCAATCAGCCCCAGCATTTT. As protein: CASNPGPGNQPQHF. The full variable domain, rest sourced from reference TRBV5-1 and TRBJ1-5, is KAGVTQTPRYLIKTRGQQVTLSCSPISGHRSVSWYQQTPGQGLQFLFEYFSETQRNKGNFPGRFSGRQFSNSRSEMNVSTLELGDSALYLCASNPGPGNQPQHFGDGTRLSIL.

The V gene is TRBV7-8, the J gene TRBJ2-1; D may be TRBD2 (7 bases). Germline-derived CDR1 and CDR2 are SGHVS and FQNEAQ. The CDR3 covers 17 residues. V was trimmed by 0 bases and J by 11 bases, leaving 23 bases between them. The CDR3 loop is CASSLAIVGGPPTKQFF. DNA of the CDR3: TGTGCCAGCAGCTTAGCGATAGTGGGGGGGCCTCCAACGAAGCAGTTCTTC.

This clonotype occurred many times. CDR3 coding DNA: TGCAGCGGTCTCGATCCGGGACAGAACACCGGGGAGCTGTTTTTT. As protein: CSGLDPGQNTGELFF. J is TRBJ2-2 and V is TRBV29-1, with D possibly TRBD1 on 6 matching bases. The CDR3 extends over 15 amino acids. Germline V lookup: CDR1 SQVTM, CDR2 ANQGSEA. Trimming pared 7 bases from V and 1 base from J, leaving 16 bases between.

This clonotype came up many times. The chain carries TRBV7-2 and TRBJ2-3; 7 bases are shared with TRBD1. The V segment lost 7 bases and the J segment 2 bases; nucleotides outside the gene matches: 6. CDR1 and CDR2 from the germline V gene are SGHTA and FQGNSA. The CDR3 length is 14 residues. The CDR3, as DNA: TGTGCCAGCACCAAGGGGGCTTTCACAGATACGCAGTATTTT. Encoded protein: CASTKGAFTDTQYF.

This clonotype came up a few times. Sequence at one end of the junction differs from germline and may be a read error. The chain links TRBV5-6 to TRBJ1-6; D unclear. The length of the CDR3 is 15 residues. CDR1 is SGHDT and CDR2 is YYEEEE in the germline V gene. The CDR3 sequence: CASRDRAGLNSPLNF. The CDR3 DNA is TGTGCCAGCAGAGATCGTGCAGGTTTAAACTCACCCCTCAACTTT.

CDR3 in DNA: TGTGCCAGCAGCACGGGCGGATACGAGCAGTACTTC. It yields the protein CASSTGGYEQYF. The chain links TRBV5-6 to TRBJ2-7; D not certain. The germline CDR1 and CDR2 sequences are SGHDT and YYEEEE. The V end lost 4 bases, the J end lost 4 bases, and 9 bases lay between the germline ends. This CDR3 comprises 12 residues.

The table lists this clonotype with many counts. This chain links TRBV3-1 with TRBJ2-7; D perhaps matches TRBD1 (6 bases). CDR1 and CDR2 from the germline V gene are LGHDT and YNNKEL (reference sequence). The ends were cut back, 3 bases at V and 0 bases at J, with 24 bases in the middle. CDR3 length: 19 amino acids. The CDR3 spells CASSQRPGAGARSSYEQYF. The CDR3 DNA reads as TGTGCCAGCAGCCAGCGACCTGGGGCAGGGGCCAGAAGCTCCTACGAGCAGTACTTC.

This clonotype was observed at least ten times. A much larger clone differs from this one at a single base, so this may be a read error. CDR3 coding DNA: TGCAGTGCGACTAACGATAACTATGGCTACACCTTC. Its protein is CSATNDNYGYTF. V and J are TRBV20-1 and TRBJ1-2; D gene unclear. CDR1 and CDR2 from the germline V gene are DFQATT and SNEGSKA (reference sequence). Trimming removed 6 bases from V and 1 base from J, with 9 bases in between. This CDR3 is 12 amino acids long.

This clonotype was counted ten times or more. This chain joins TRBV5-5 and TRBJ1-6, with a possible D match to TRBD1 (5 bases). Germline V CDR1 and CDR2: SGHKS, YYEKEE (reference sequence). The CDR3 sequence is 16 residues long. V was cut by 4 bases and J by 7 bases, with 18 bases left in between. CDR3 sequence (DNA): TGTGCCAGCAGCCGGGGGACGGATTTTCGGAATTCACCCCTCCACTTT. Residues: CASSRGTDFRNSPLHF.

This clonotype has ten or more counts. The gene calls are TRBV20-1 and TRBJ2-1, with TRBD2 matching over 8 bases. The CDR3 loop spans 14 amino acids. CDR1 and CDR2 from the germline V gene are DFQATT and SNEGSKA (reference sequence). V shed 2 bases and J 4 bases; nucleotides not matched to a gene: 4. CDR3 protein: CSARLPGGYNEQFF. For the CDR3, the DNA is TGCAGTGCTAGATTACCGGGGGGGTACAATGAGCAGTTCTTC.

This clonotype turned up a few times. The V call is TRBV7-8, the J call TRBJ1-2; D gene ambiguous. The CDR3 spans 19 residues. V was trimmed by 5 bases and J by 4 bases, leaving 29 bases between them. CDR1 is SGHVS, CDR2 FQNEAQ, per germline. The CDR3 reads CASSARGVREGNRIYGYTF. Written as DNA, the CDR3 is TGTGCCAGCAGCGCCAGAGGAGTGAGGGAAGGCAATCGGATCTATGGCTACACCTTC.

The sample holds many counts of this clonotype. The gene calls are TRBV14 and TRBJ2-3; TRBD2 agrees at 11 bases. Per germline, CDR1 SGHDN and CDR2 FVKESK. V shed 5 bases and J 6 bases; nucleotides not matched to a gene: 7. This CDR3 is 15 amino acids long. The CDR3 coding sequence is TGTGCCAGCAGCGATAGCGGGGGGGCCCGGGATACGCAGTATTTT. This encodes CASSDSGGARDTQYF.

CDR3 nucleotide sequence: TGTGCCAGCAGCCCACAGGGGTTCGGTCAAGATACGCAGTATTTT. Translation: CASSPQGFGQDTQYF. The chain employs TRBV7-2 and TRBJ2-3; TRBD1 aligns across 7 bases. The CDR3 sequence is 15 residues long. Per germline, CDR1 SGHTA and CDR2 FQGNSA. J gave up 5 bases and V 5 bases, and 10 bases lay outside the gene matches.

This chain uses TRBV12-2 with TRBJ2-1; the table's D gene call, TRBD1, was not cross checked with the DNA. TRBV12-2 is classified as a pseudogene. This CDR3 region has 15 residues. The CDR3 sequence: CASRLGGGPYNEQFF. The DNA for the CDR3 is TGTGCAAGTCGCTTAGGGGGGGGTCCTTACAATGAGCAGTTCTTC.

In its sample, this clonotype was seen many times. CDR3 amino acids: CSVPLAGRGDTQYF. The CDR3 coding sequence is TGCAGCGTTCCTCTAGCGGGGAGGGGAGATACGCAGTATTTT. The chain joins TRBV29-1 to TRBJ2-3, with TRBD2 matching over 9 bases. Germline trimming cut 5 bases from V and 5 bases from J; bases unmatched to any gene: 8. The CDR3 sequence is 14 residues long. CDR1 and CDR2 (germline): SQVTM, ANQGSEA.

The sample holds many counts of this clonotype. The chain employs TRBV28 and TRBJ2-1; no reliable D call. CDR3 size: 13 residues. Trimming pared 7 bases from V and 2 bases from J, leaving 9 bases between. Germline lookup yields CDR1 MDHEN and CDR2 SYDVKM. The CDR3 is CASNQPAYNEQFF. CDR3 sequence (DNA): TGTGCCAGCAATCAGCCGGCCTACAATGAGCAGTTCTTC.

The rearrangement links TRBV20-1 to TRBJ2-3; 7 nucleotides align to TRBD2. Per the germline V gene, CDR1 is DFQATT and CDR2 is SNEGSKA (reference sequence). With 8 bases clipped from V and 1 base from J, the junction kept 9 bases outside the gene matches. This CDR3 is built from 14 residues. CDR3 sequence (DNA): TGCAGTTGCCTGACTAGCCTCGGCACAGATACGCAGTATTTT. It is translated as CSCLTSLGTDTQYF.

The CDR3 is CASSPQGEETQYF. Written as DNA, the CDR3 is TGTGCCAGCAGCCCGCAGGGAGAAGAGACCCAGTACTTC. J is TRBJ2-5 and V is TRBV7-9; D tentatively reads TRBD1 or TRBD2 (5 bases each). Trimming shortened V by 5 bases and J by 3 bases, and 10 bases separated the two germline ends. Germline lookup yields CDR1 SEHNR and CDR2 FQNEAQ (reference sequence). CDR3 size: 13 residues.

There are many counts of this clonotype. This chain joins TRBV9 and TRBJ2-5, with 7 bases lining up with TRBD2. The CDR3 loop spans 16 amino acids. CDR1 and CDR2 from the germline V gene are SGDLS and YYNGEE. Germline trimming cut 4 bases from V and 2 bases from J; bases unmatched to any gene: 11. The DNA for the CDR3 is TGTGCCAGCAGCCTTTATGGTGGGGGGGGGCAAGAGACCCAGTACTTC. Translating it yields CASSLYGGGGQETQYF.

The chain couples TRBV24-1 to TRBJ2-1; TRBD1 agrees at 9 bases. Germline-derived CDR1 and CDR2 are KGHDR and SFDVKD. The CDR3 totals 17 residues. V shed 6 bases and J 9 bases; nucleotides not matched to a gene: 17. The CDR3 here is CATSNPYPGQGMGEQFF. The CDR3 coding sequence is TGTGCCACCAGTAACCCCTACCCGGGACAGGGAATGGGTGAGCAGTTCTTC.

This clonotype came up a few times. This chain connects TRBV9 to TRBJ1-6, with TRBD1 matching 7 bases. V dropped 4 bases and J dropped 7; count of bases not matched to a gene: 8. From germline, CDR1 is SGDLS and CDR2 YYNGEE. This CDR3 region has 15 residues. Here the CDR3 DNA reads TGTGCCAGCAGCCCGGGACAGACTTCCAATTCACCCCTCCACTTT. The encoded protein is CASSPGQTSNSPLHF.

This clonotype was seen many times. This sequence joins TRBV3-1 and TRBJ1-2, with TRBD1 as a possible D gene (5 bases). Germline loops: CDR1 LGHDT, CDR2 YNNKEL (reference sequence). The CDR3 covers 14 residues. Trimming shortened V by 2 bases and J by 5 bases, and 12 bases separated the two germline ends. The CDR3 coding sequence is TGTGCCAGCAGCCAACGACGAGGGGATTATGGCTACACCTTC. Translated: CASSQRRGDYGYTF.

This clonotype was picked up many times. The CDR3 sequence is CASRDTGAGANVLTF. The CDR3 coding sequence is TGTGCCAGCAGAGATACAGGGGCGGGGGCCAACGTCCTGACTTTC. The gene calls are TRBV6-2 or TRBV6-3 and TRBJ2-6, with TRBD1 matching 7 bases. The CDR3 spans 15 residues. The germline CDR1 and CDR2 sequences are MNHEY and SVGEGT. Trimming cost V 6 bases and J 4 bases; bases outside gene matches: 6.

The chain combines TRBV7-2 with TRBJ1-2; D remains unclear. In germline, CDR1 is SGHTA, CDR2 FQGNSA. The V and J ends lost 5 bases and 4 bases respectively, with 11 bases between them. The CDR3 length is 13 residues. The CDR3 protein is CASSVGRSYGYTF. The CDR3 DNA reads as TGTGCCAGCAGCGTCGGGCGCAGCTATGGCTACACCTTC.

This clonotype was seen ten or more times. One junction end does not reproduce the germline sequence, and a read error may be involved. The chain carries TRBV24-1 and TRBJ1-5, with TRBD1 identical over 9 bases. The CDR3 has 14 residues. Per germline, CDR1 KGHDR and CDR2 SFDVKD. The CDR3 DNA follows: TGTGCCACAAGCCCGGGACAGGGTAATCAGCCCCAGAATTTT. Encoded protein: CATSPGQGNQPQNF.